This T cell receptor beta chain was identified in a study of human T cells and chemical hapten exposure. TCRdb re-called the RACE reads with MiXCR, one entry per CDR3 protein. The sample has fewer than 140,000 distinct CDR3 sequences, roughly 12% seen once. This CDR3 is 13 amino acids long. CDR1 and CDR2 from the germline V gene are SGHNT and YENEEA. V lost 4 bases to trimming and J lost 7 bases; unmatched junction nucleotides: 2. The time point: pre-sensitization, week 0. Described treatment: therapeutic diphenylcyclopropenone sensitization with weekly scalp DPC. V gene TRBV11-3 combines with J gene TRBJ2-7; 12 bases are a match to TRBD2. The clonotype comes from a woman between 45 and 65 years old with alopecia areata. Some clones in this sample may be carry-over from other donors' samples. Sequencing was performed on whole blood, taken in connection with sensitization to the hapten diphenylcyclopropenone (DPC). The CDR3 sequence: CASSSGLAGEQYF. CDR3 bases: TGTGCCAGCAGCTCGGGACTAGCGGGTGAGCAGTACTTC.